The source of this T cell receptor beta chain is a study of cytomegalovirus exposure and HLA in healthy donors. J lost 0 bases, V lost 5 bases, and 10 bases had no gene match. This CDR3 has 16 residues. Germline CDR1 is MGHDK and CDR2 is SYGVNS. The PCR made use of 60 Vbeta and 13 Jbeta primers. Generated by immunoSEQ multiplex PCR, the TCRdb table keeps only in-frame clones and is missing some. The sample lists approximately 100,000 clones, approximately 71% occurring once. Sequenced sample: PBMCs. The chain has TRBV25-1 and TRBJ2-7, with 7 bases aligning to TRBD2. This TCR derives from a man aged 40-49 years in good health and CMV-seronegative. In DNA, the CDR3 is TGTGCCAGCAGTAATCCAGCGGGGCCAACCTCCTACGAGCAGTACTTC. Translation: CASSNPAGPTSYEQYF.